The 26 T cell receptor beta chains presented below share a single source sample, sequenced in a study of neurological immune-mediated disorders. In TCRdb, the 5' RACE reads were re-called with MiXCR into one record per CDR3 protein. This sample has 40,000 to 55,000 distinct CDR3 sequences, with less than 4% found just once. Material: PBMCs. These receptors were collected from a woman aged 45-65 years with multiple sclerosis.

This clonotype was recorded at least ten times. The chain is built from TRBV7-2 and TRBJ2-1; D gene unclear. V dropped 1 base and J dropped 9 bases, with 10 bases sitting between them. The CDR3 length is 13 residues. Germline V gene sequence: CDR1 SGHTA, CDR2 FQGNSA. This CDR3 is CASSLGPTSEQFF. The DNA of the CDR3 is TGTGCCAGCAGCTTAGGACCTACAAGTGAGCAGTTCTTC.

This clonotype is labeled as medium-sized. The rearrangement uses TRBV5-6 and TRBJ2-3, with unresolved D. CDR1 and CDR2 (germline): SGHDT, YYEEEE. The CDR3 consists of 15 residues. V was shortened by 4 bases and J by 6 bases, with 18 bases between the two germline ends. The CDR3 region has the DNA TGTGCCAGCAGCGTAGGGCGTGGAGATTTGGATACGCAGTATTTT. Its protein product is CASSVGRGDLDTQYF.

This clonotype has ten or more counts. The CDR3 DNA is TGTGCCAGCAGAGCCCCGGTGGCAGAGAACACTGAAGCTTTCTTT. This gives the protein CASRAPVAENTEAFF. The chain carries TRBV6-2 or TRBV6-3 and TRBJ1-1; D is undetermined. The CDR3 runs to 15 residues. In germline, CDR1 is MNHEY, CDR2 SVGEGT. V was trimmed by 6 bases and J by 1 base, leaving 15 bases between them.

This clonotype was seen at least ten times. The rearrangement uses TRBV20-1 and TRBJ1-4, with D possibly TRBD1 on 5 matching bases. V lost 4 bases to trimming and J lost 7 bases, with 16 bases between them. Germline V gene data show CDR1 as DFQATT and CDR2 as SNEGSKA (reference sequence). The CDR3 extends over 14 amino acids. In DNA form, the CDR3 reads TGCAGTGCTATGGGGCCAGGCGTTGGTGAAAAACTGTTTTTT. This translates into CSAMGPGVGEKLFF.

This clonotype appeared many times. V is TRBV18 and J is TRBJ2-7, with 9 bases matching TRBD1. Germline V CDR1 and CDR2: KGHSH, LQKENI. This CDR3 comprises 15 residues. The V and J ends lost 6 bases and 4 bases, in that order; junction bases with no gene match: 10. CDR3 in amino acids: CASSLGTGGKYEQYV. In nucleotides, the CDR3 is TGTGCCAGCTCCCTGGGAACAGGGGGCAAGTACGAGCAGTACGTC.

This clonotype was found many times. The chain couples TRBV12-3 or TRBV12-4 to TRBJ1-2; TRBD1 matches 8 bases. V trimming: 3 bases; J trimming: 6 bases; junction bases outside the gene matches: 6. The CDR3 is made up of 14 amino acids. Here the CDR3 DNA reads TGTGCCAGCAGTTTTCACGACAGGGGAGATGGCTACACCTTC. As protein: CASSFHDRGDGYTF.

This clonotype was observed a handful of times. The chain has TRBV10-2 and TRBJ1-2; 9 bases line up with TRBD1. Germline CDR1 and CDR2: WSHSY and SAAADI. The CDR3 totals 15 residues. Trimming cost V 4 bases and J 2 bases; bases outside gene matches: 5. The CDR3 protein is CASSVRTGENYGYTF. DNA for the CDR3: TGCGCCAGCAGTGTGAGGACAGGGGAGAACTATGGCTACACCTTC.

This clonotype was recorded many times. The chain employs TRBV5-1 and TRBJ1-4; D is unclear. V was shortened by 0 bases and J by 7 bases, with 13 bases between the two germline ends. Germline assignment: CDR1 SGHRS and CDR2 YFSETQ. This CDR3 is 15 amino acids long. DNA of the CDR3: TGCGCCAGCAGCTTGGACATCCGAGCCGGTGAAAAACTGTTTTTT. As protein: CASSLDIRAGEKLFF. The whole variable domain, remainder taken from reference TRBV5-1 and TRBJ1-4, is KAGVTQTPRYLIKTRGQQVTLSCSPISGHRSVSWYQQTPGQGLQFLFEYFSETQRNKGNFPGRFSGRQFSNSRSEMNVSTLELGDSALYLCASSLDIRAGEKLFFGSGTQLSVL.

In this sample, this clonotype turned up many times. The CDR3 spells CASRTGTSGKREQYF. The CDR3 DNA reads TGTGCCAGCAGGACCGGGACTAGCGGGAAACGCGAGCAGTACTTC. J is TRBJ2-7 and V is TRBV28, with 13 bases aligning to TRBD2. The germline gives CDR1 MDHEN, CDR2 SYDVKM. V lost 6 bases, J lost 6 bases, and 8 bases stayed unmatched. The CDR3 extends over 15 amino acids.

This clonotype was counted ten times or more. The rearrangement joins TRBV18 to TRBJ1-6, with 7 bases fitting TRBD1. The CDR3 spans 15 residues. V shed 3 bases, J shed 7 bases, and the junction held 6 bases outside the gene matches. CDR1 KGHSH and CDR2 LQKENI come from the germline V gene. In DNA form, the CDR3 reads TGTGCCAGCTCACCGTCGACAGGGATGAATTCACCCCTCCACTTT. This sequence encodes CASSPSTGMNSPLHF.

This clonotype was counted ten times or more. The chain is built from TRBV20-1 and TRBJ2-7, with TRBD1 matching over 9 bases. J gave up 1 base and V 5 bases, and 3 bases lay outside the gene matches. The CDR3 runs to 13 residues. Germline CDR1 and CDR2: DFQATT and SNEGSKA (reference sequence). The CDR3 DNA sequence: TGCAGTGCTGCCGGGACAGGGTCCTACGAGCAGTACGTC. Translation: CSAAGTGSYEQYV.

Many counts were recorded for this clonotype. The chain uses TRBV4-1 and TRBJ2-1, with 13 positions matching TRBD2. V was clipped by 7 bases and J by 4 bases; unmatched bases: 7. The germline V gene has CDR1 MGHRA and CDR2 YSYEKL. The CDR3 extends over 16 amino acids. Here the CDR3 DNA reads TGCGCCAGCACCCTGAGGACTAGCGGGGGATACAATGAGCAGTTCTTC. As protein: CASTLRTSGGYNEQFF.

This clonotype has at least ten counts. The chain employs TRBV20-1 and TRBJ2-3, with 10 bases fitting TRBD2. There are 18 residues in the CDR3. Trimming removed 0 bases from V and 7 bases from J; junction bases left unmatched: 16. Germline assignment: CDR1 DFQATT and CDR2 SNEGSKA (reference sequence). Here the CDR3 DNA reads TGCAGTGCTAGAGATTTTGCTAGCGGGGGTCCCTTGGACAATACGCAGTATTTT. Encoded protein: CSARDFASGGPLDNTQYF.

There are many counts of this clonotype. The chain uses TRBV28 and TRBJ2-7; D might be TRBD2 (6 bases). The V gene lost 1 base and the J gene lost 0 bases, with 10 bases spanning the gap. This CDR3 is 15 amino acids long. CDR1 is MDHEN, CDR2 SYDVKM, per germline. The CDR3 is CASSLLEGSSYEQYF. Written as DNA, the CDR3 is TGTGCCAGCAGTTTATTGGAGGGATCCTCCTACGAGCAGTACTTC.

Concerning this clonotype: A much larger clone lies a single base off, so this may be a read error. This sequence joins TRBV2 and TRBJ1-5; tentatively, D is TRBD1 (5 bases). From germline, CDR1 is SNHLY and CDR2 FYNNEI. With 6 bases removed from V and 4 bases from J, the gap between germline ends came to 10 bases. The CDR3 has 13 residues. Written as DNA, the CDR3 is TGTGCCAGCAGCCCAAAGGGGAATCAGCCCCAGCATTTT. Residues: CASSPKGNQPQHF.

The rearrangement uses TRBV20-1 and TRBJ2-3, with TRBD1 as a possible D gene (5 bases). CDR1 is DFQATT, CDR2 SNEGSKA, per germline (reference sequence). The CDR3 contains 12 residues. V lost 5 bases to trimming and J lost 14 bases, with 20 bases between them. The CDR3: CSAPVRLAGRYF. DNA for the CDR3: TGCAGTGCTCCCGTGCGACTCGCAGGGCGGTATTTT.

This clonotype was seen at least ten times. The chain recombines TRBV5-1 with TRBJ2-1, with 9 bases lining up with TRBD2. The CDR3 runs 15 residues. V shed 4 bases and J 7 bases; nucleotides not matched to a gene: 9. Looked up from germline, CDR1 is SGHRS and CDR2 is YFSETQ. This CDR3 is CASSLLAGVGNEQFF. The CDR3 DNA follows: TGCGCCAGCAGCCTATTAGCGGGAGTGGGTAATGAGCAGTTCTTC.

This clonotype was found many times. The chain recombines TRBV12-3 or TRBV12-4 with TRBJ2-1; TRBD2 agrees at 10 bases. This CDR3 contains 15 residues. The trim removed 5 bases at V and 3 bases at J, leaving 4 bases unmatched. CDR3 residues: CASSKSGGVYNEQFF. The CDR3 DNA reads as TGTGCCAGCAGTAAAAGCGGGGGGGTCTACAATGAGCAGTTCTTC.

In this sample, this clonotype turned up many times. This chain joins TRBV7-9 and TRBJ2-7; TRBD1 or TRBD2 may be the D gene (7 bases each). The CDR3 runs to 18 residues. The V end lost 5 bases, the J end lost 4 bases, and 27 bases lay between the germline ends. The germline V gene encodes CDR1 SEHNR and CDR2 FQNEAQ (reference sequence). As DNA, the CDR3 is TGTGCCAGCAGCCCTTACTTGCGGGGGACAGATAGTTCGTACGAGCAGTACTTC. Its translation is CASSPYLRGTDSSYEQYF.

In its sample, this clonotype was seen many times. This sequence joins TRBV28 and TRBJ2-5; the match to TRBD2 covers 9 bases. V was clipped by 10 bases and J by 4 bases; unmatched bases: 13. CDR3 length: 15 amino acids. Germline V lookup: CDR1 MDHEN, CDR2 SYDVKM. CDR3 amino acids: CATNRVRGGGETQYF. DNA of the CDR3: TGTGCCACCAATAGGGTCCGCGGGGGGGGAGAGACCCAGTACTTC.

At least ten counts were recorded for this clonotype. V usage is TRBV20-1 and J usage is TRBJ1-1, with D hard to call. This CDR3 is 10 amino acids long. CDR1 DFQATT and CDR2 SNEGSKA come from the germline V gene (reference sequence). V lost 6 bases and J lost 7, with 9 bases in between. CDR3 residues: CSARHHEAFF. The CDR3 DNA reads TGCAGTGCCCGACACCATGAAGCTTTCTTT.

This clonotype was seen at least ten times. Compared with germline, one end of the junction differs, possibly owing to a read error. The V call is TRBV20-1, the J call TRBJ2-1; a possible D gene is TRBD1 (6 bases). The CDR3 is made up of 15 amino acids. Germline V lookup: CDR1 DFQATT, CDR2 SNEGSKA (reference sequence). CDR3 in DNA: TGCAGTGCTGGTCGGGACACCCACTCCCACAATGAGCAGTTCTTC. This encodes CSAGRDTHSHNEQFF.

This clonotype has a count of ten or more. The chain joins TRBV10-3 to TRBJ2-7; TRBD1 aligns across 7 bases. CDR3 length equals 15 residues. Germline V gene sequence: CDR1 ENHRY, CDR2 SYGVKD. The junction had 13 bases not matched to a gene; V was cut back by 7 bases and J by 4 bases. The CDR3 DNA reads as TGTGCCATCACTTTAAAAGGACAGGAGATTTACGAGCAGTACGTC. Translating gives CAITLKGQEIYEQYV.

This clonotype was observed many times. V is TRBV15 and J is TRBJ2-2; 11 bases agree with TRBD2. CDR1 and CDR2 (germline): LNHNV, YYDKDF (reference sequence). With 5 bases clipped from V and 5 bases from J, the junction kept 4 bases outside the gene matches. The CDR3 spans 15 residues. CDR3 residues: CATSLAGGRTGELFF. The CDR3 bases are TGTGCCACCAGCCTAGCGGGGGGTAGGACCGGGGAGCTGTTTTTT.

This clonotype was picked up many times. The V and J genes are TRBV20-1 and TRBJ1-1; D gene unclear. The CDR3 consists of 16 residues. V lost 4 bases and J lost 11, with 29 bases in between. The germline CDR1 and CDR2 sequences are DFQATT and SNEGSKA (reference sequence). The CDR3 loop is CSATHDLIPGGGDAFF. CDR3 DNA: TGCAGTGCTACCCATGACCTTATCCCCGGTGGTGGTGATGCTTTCTTT.

This clonotype was detected ten times or more. CDR3 nucleotides: TGCGCCAGCAGCTTATCAGGGATTTCGAACACTGAAGCTTTCTTT. Encoded protein: CASSLSGISNTEAFF. The V gene is TRBV5-1, the J gene TRBJ1-1; a possible D gene is TRBD1 (5 bases). Trimming shortened V by 2 bases and J by 1 base, and 12 bases separated the two germline ends. The CDR3 totals 15 residues. Germline values: CDR1 SGHRS, CDR2 YFSETQ.